A selection of T cell receptor beta chains follows, all from one sample in a study of cytomegalovirus exposure and HLA in healthy donors. Assay: immunoSEQ multiplex PCR; the TCRdb copy retains only in-frame clones and omits some. The table includes more than 150,000 clones, roughly four fifths detected once. The specimen sequenced was PBMCs. The receptors derive from a woman between 18 and 29 years old in good health and CMV-seropositive. CDR3s leave out the opening cysteine and the closing phenylalanine or tryptophan. The listing skips clone size in some rows; elsewhere it reads once, few, many or a size class.

clone size,J gene,V gene,CDR3 protein
-,TRBJ1-3,TRBV2,ASTRVSGNTIY
-,TRBJ1-2,TRBV30,AWSISGWHGYT
once,TRBJ2-3,TRBV6-5,TSSFNLDDTQY
-,TRBJ2-1,TRBV9,ASSIGQGGPEQF
few,TRBJ1-6,TRBV4-2,ASSHDRGNSPLH
-,TRBJ1-6,TRBV10-3,AISSTGTGNSPLH
-,TRBJ1-1,TRBV5-1,ASSLTGNTEAF
-,TRBJ1-2,TRBV18,ASSLQGSSADGYT
-,TRBJ2-7,TRBV13,ASSLLGATYEQY
-,TRBJ1-1,TRBV19,ASSMVSQGGTEAF
few,TRBJ2-7,TRBV6-1,ASRDTSYEQY
-,TRBJ2-1,TRBV30,AWSLRLAVNEQF
-,TRBJ1-5,TRBV7-2,ASSLAGVYSNQPQH
-,TRBJ2-5,TRBV30,AWSLYPGGQETQY
once,TRBJ1-4,TRBV7-8,ASSKDRAYEKLF
-,TRBJ2-3,TRBV10-2,ASSERVGLFDTQY
-,TRBJ2-3,TRBV5-1,ASSSEGGAVADTQY
-,TRBJ2-3,TRBV6-4,ASRMGLAGGSGDTQY
-,TRBJ2-5,TRBV9,ASSVGPSGGPQETQY
-,TRBJ2-2,TRBV7-9,ASSLPPPGQTNTGELF
-,TRBJ1-2,TRBV7-9,ASSPLQRKYGYT
-,TRBJ1-1,TRBV27,ASSYRDRGLEAF
-,TRBJ1-4,TRBV30,AWSVGAGVEEKLF
few,TRBJ1-2,TRBV18,ASSPQGTGNGYT
-,TRBJ1-4,TRBV7-2,ASSFGSRGEKLF
-,TRBJ1-2,TRBV5-5,ASSLAPRGRDRVDGYT
once,TRBJ2-3,TRBV10-3,AISSGTTGDTQY
once,TRBJ1-1,TRBV18,ASSPTVGQAEAF
-,TRBJ2-5,TRBV30,AWAQDSETQY
-,TRBJ2-1,TRBV14,ASGASSPYNEQF
-,TRBJ2-3,TRBV19,ASTTQGYTDTQY
-,TRBJ2-7,TRBV5-1,ASSLSADSYEQY
-,TRBJ1-2,TRBV19,ASSIRIGDYGYT